One and the same sample provided the 20 T cell receptor beta chains below, sequenced in a study of T cell repertoires in cytomegalovirus infection. These receptors' targets are unknown. In TCRdb, the reads were re-called with MiXCR into one record per CDR3 protein. The table has about 570,000 distinct CDR3 sequences, 40% seen once. This specimen consisted of cultured PBMCs, obtained from culture after CMV antigen stimulation. These receptors were collected from a human donor in good health (CMV status not recorded). Some clones in this sample may be carry-over from other donors' samples.

The chain uses TRBV15 and TRBJ1-5; no clear D. This CDR3 is 15 amino acids long. With 0 bases removed from V and 3 bases from J, the gap between germline ends came to 9 bases. Germline V gives CDR1 LNHNV, CDR2 YYDKDF (reference sequence). CDR3 sequence (DNA): TGTGCCACCAGCAGAGATGGCAGGAACAATCAGCCCCAGCATTTT. Its translation is CATSRDGRNNQPQHF.

This clonotype was seen only a few times. The V and J genes are TRBV11-2 and TRBJ2-1, with D possibly being TRBD2 (5 bases). V shed 3 bases and J shed 4 bases, with 16 bases lying between them. This CDR3 contains 16 residues. Germline-derived CDR1 and CDR2 are SGHAT and FQNNGV. In nucleotides, the CDR3 is TGTGCCAGCAGCTTTGAAGCGGTACTAACTTACAATGAGCAGTTCTTC. Its translation: CASSFEAVLTYNEQFF.

The chain couples TRBV28 to TRBJ2-7, with D possibly matching TRBD1 (5 bases). CDR1 and CDR2 from the germline V gene are MDHEN and SYDVKM. The CDR3 covers 14 residues. V was shortened by 7 bases and J by 4 bases, with 17 bases between the two germline ends. DNA of the CDR3: TGTGCCAGCACTGGGGCGCCGAAAGAATACGAGCAGTACTTC. Amino acids: CASTGAPKEYEQYF.

This clonotype was observed a handful of times. The V and J genes are TRBV10-3 and TRBJ2-7; D is uncertain. The germline gives CDR1 ENHRY, CDR2 SYGVKD. Trimming took off 3 bases at V and 4 bases at J, with 7 bases between the two ends. The CDR3 is 12 residues long. The CDR3 coding sequence is TGTGCCATCAGTGATGTTGATTACGAGCAGTACTTC. The encoded protein is CAISDVDYEQYF.

The chain couples TRBV7-6 to TRBJ1-1; D gene unclear. V was cut by 0 bases and J by 4 bases, with 9 bases left in between. This CDR3 has 14 residues. The germline gives CDR1 SGHVS, CDR2 FNYEAQ. The DNA for the CDR3 is TGTGCCAGCAGCTTAGCAGGGATGGGCACTGAAGCTTTCTTT. Its protein product is CASSLAGMGTEAFF.

V usage is TRBV5-4 and J usage is TRBJ2-1; D not certain. The CDR3 loop spans 14 amino acids. Germline CDR1 reads SGHNT; CDR2 reads YYREEE (reference sequence). V dropped 4 bases and J dropped 5 bases, with 13 bases sitting between them. The CDR3 DNA reads as TGTGCCAGCAGCCCTGCCGGGCAGAACAATGAGCAGTTCTTC. This encodes CASSPAGQNNEQFF.

The V gene is TRBV9, the J gene TRBJ2-1, with D tentatively TRBD2 (6 bases). The ends were cut back, 0 bases at V and 7 bases at J, with 11 bases in the middle. CDR1 is SGDLS, CDR2 YYNGEE, per germline. The CDR3 length is 14 residues. The CDR3 sequence: CASSVAGDPNEQFF. The CDR3 DNA reads as TGTGCCAGCAGCGTAGCGGGAGATCCGAATGAGCAGTTCTTC.

This clonotype was observed at least ten times. The chain carries TRBV7-2 and TRBJ1-4; no firm D call. Germline V gene data show CDR1 as SGHTA and CDR2 as FQGNSA. V lost 2 bases and J lost 1, with 8 bases in between. This CDR3 is 15 amino acids long. CDR3 coding DNA: TGTGCCAGCAGCTTAATCTCTGGAACTAATGAAAAACTGTTTTTT. Residues: CASSLISGTNEKLFF.

Many counts were recorded for this clonotype. The chain has TRBV7-2 and TRBJ1-2; the D is unclear. The CDR3 has 12 residues. The germline V gene encodes CDR1 SGHTA and CDR2 FQGNSA. The V gene lost 1 base and the J gene lost 8 bases, with 8 bases spanning the gap. The CDR3 nucleotides read TGTGCCAGCAGCTTAGGAACTAGGGGCTACACCTTC. It specifies CASSLGTRGYTF.

This clonotype was recorded at least ten times. The chain uses TRBV7-2 and TRBJ2-7; D remains ambiguous. Trimming took off 1 base at V and 4 bases at J, with 8 bases between the two ends. CDR3 length: 13 residues. Germline V gene lookup returns CDR1 SGHTA and CDR2 FQGNSA. The chain's CDR3 is CASSLVAEYEQYF. For the CDR3, the DNA is TGTGCCAGCAGCTTAGTTGCCGAGTACGAGCAGTACTTC. Filled out from reference TRBV7-2 and TRBJ2-7, the complete variable domain reads GAGVSQSPSNKVTEKGKDVELRCDPISGHTALYWYRQSLGQGLEFLIYFQGNSAPDKSGLPSDRFSAERTGGSVSTLTIQRTQQEDSAVYLCASSLVAEYEQYFGPGTRLTVT.

The chain recombines TRBV7-2 with TRBJ2-7; D is unresolved. Deletions cut 3 bases from V and 5 bases from J, with 11 bases between. Germline V gene sequence: CDR1 SGHTA, CDR2 FQGNSA. The CDR3 has 13 amino acids. CDR3 sequence: CASSFALEDEQYF. The DNA for the CDR3 is TGTGCCAGCAGCTTCGCCCTAGAGGACGAGCAGTACTTC.

This clonotype was observed a handful of times. The J gene is TRBJ2-4, the V gene TRBV7-8; D is undetermined. Germline values: CDR1 SGHVS, CDR2 FQNEAQ. The germline V and J ends were trimmed by 2 bases and 1 base, with 15 bases remaining between them. This CDR3 has 17 residues. The CDR3 sequence is CASSLLVAPGAKNIQYF. The CDR3 region has the DNA TGTGCCAGCAGCTTACTAGTGGCCCCGGGTGCCAAAAACATTCAGTACTTC.

This clonotype was seen ten or more times. V is TRBV7-2 and J is TRBJ2-5; D is perhaps TRBD2 (6 bases). The CDR3 consists of 14 residues. Between the trimmed V and J ends, which lost 5 bases and 5 bases, there was a span of 15 bases. Germline lookup yields CDR1 SGHTA and CDR2 FQGNSA. The CDR3 region is CASSPRLVSETQYF. CDR3 bases: TGTGCCAGCAGCCCTAGACTAGTTTCCGAGACCCAGTACTTC.

V usage is TRBV2 and J usage is TRBJ2-3; the D gene could be TRBD1 or TRBD2 (5 bases each). The CDR3 extends over 16 amino acids. Trimming removed 6 bases from V and 1 base from J, with 17 bases in between. CDR1 SNHLY and CDR2 FYNNEI come from the germline V gene. CDR3 nucleotides: TGTGCCAGCAGGCTGAGCGAGGTGGGGGGCACAGATACGCAGTATTTT. This encodes CASRLSEVGGTDTQYF.

The chain has TRBV5-1 and TRBJ2-1; 8 bases match TRBD2. Losses at the gene ends were 0 bases for V and 8 bases for J; bases not matched to a gene: 7. The length of the CDR3 is 15 residues. Germline V gene sequence: CDR1 SGHRS, CDR2 YFSETQ. The CDR3 coding sequence is TGCGCCAGCAGCTTGGAGGGACTAGATGGCGATGAGCAGTTCTTC. Translation gives CASSLEGLDGDEQFF.

This rearrangement joins TRBV11-2 to TRBJ2-7; D ambiguous. The CDR3 runs 12 residues. Germline values: CDR1 SGHAT, CDR2 FQNNGV. The V end lost 5 bases, the J end lost 6 bases, and 11 bases lay between the germline ends. The CDR3 reads CASSPDLREQYF. CDR3 DNA sequence: TGTGCCAGCAGCCCCGATTTACGCGAGCAGTACTTC.

This clonotype was seen a few times. V is TRBV7-2 and J is TRBJ1-3; D is unresolved. Germline CDR1 reads SGHTA; CDR2 reads FQGNSA. V dropped 5 bases and J dropped 0 bases, with 14 bases sitting between them. This CDR3 is built from 16 residues. CDR3 amino acids: CASSPVLSPSGNTIYF. The CDR3 DNA reads TGTGCCAGCAGCCCGGTGCTCTCTCCCTCTGGAAACACCATATATTTT.

Notes on this clonotype: The germline gene is not matched at one end of the junction; a read error may be the cause. The V and J genes are TRBV5-1 and TRBJ1-1, with D tentatively TRBD1 (6 bases). From germline, CDR1 is SGHRS and CDR2 YFSETQ. The CDR3 is made up of 14 amino acids. This CDR3 is CASRAGGAATEAFF. CDR3 coding DNA: TGCGCAAGCAGAGCGGGGGGGGCCGCGACTGAAGCTTTCTTT. The whole variable domain, filled in from reference TRBV5-1 and TRBJ1-1, reads KAGVTQTPRYLIKTRGQQVTLSCSPISGHRSVSWYQQTPGQGLQFLFEYFSETQRNKGNFPGRFSGRQFSNSRSEMNVSTLELGDSALYLCASRAGGAATEAFFGQGTRLTVV.

The chain carries TRBV7-2 and TRBJ2-1, with 9 bases identical to TRBD2. The V gene's germline CDR1 is SGHTA and CDR2 FQGNSA. This CDR3 region has 15 residues. The V segment lost 4 bases and the J segment 7 bases; nucleotides outside the gene matches: 8. Here the CDR3 reads CASSYSAGGKNEQFF. Here the CDR3 DNA reads TGTGCCAGCAGCTATTCAGCGGGAGGTAAAAATGAGCAGTTCTTC.

This clonotype was counted between two and nine times. The gene calls are TRBV27 and TRBJ1-1; D unresolved. Trimming removed 2 bases at V and 1 base at J, with 8 bases between. The CDR3 consists of 14 residues. The germline V gene encodes CDR1 MNHEY and CDR2 SMNVEV (reference sequence). CDR3 sequence reads: CASSLQQRNTEAFF. The CDR3 DNA follows: TGTGCCAGCAGTTTACAACAGCGGAACACTGAAGCTTTCTTT.